These T cell receptor beta chains were read from a single sample in a study of Tregs in tolerant kidney transplant recipients. Sequenced by immunoSEQ multiplex PCR; TCRdb stores in-frame clones only, minus some. The table lists about 68,000 clones, 84% of them singletons, with about 4% in the top ten. The sequenced sample consisted of CD4+ T cells from blood. The receptor source for this set is a human donor in good health. CDR3s include the opening cysteine and the closing phenylalanine or tryptophan. The order of the fields is CDR3 protein, CDR3 length, J gene, clone size, D gene, V gene. A D gene is named only where the DNA matches it firmly. Size is omitted from some rows. Given values are once, few, many or a class for expanded clones.

CDR3 protein: CASMGVSSVTATEAFF
CDR3 length: 16
J gene: TRBJ1-1
clone size: NA
D gene: NA
V gene: TRBV19

CDR3 protein: CASSLIAGSVSEQFF
CDR3 length: 15
J gene: TRBJ2-1
clone size: NA
D gene: TRBD2
V gene: TRBV11-3

CDR3 protein: CASSSLGIRNTEAFF
CDR3 length: 15
J gene: TRBJ1-1
clone size: NA
D gene: NA
V gene: TRBV11-3

CDR3 protein: CSVGSGGSYNEQFF
CDR3 length: 14
J gene: TRBJ2-1
clone size: NA
D gene: NA
V gene: TRBV29-1

CDR3 protein: CASSRLLGEPQHF
CDR3 length: 13
J gene: TRBJ1-5
clone size: once
D gene: NA
V gene: TRBV4-3

CDR3 protein: CASSHPAGLAVDEQYF
CDR3 length: 16
J gene: TRBJ2-7
clone size: few
D gene: NA
V gene: TRBV4-1

CDR3 protein: CASRLTMNTEAFF
CDR3 length: 13
J gene: TRBJ1-1
clone size: NA
D gene: NA
V gene: TRBV6-5

CDR3 protein: CASSQGLSHAEAFF
CDR3 length: 14
J gene: TRBJ1-1
clone size: NA
D gene: NA
V gene: TRBV14

CDR3 protein: CASSYSSAANEKLFF
CDR3 length: 15
J gene: TRBJ1-4
clone size: NA
D gene: NA
V gene: TRBV6-5

CDR3 protein: CASSPQLRDGELFF
CDR3 length: 14
J gene: TRBJ2-2
clone size: few
D gene: NA
V gene: TRBV4-2

CDR3 protein: CSVGVSSGNTIYF
CDR3 length: 13
J gene: TRBJ1-3
clone size: few
D gene: NA
V gene: TRBV29-1

CDR3 protein: CASSLKLAGWETQYF
CDR3 length: 15
J gene: TRBJ2-5
clone size: NA
D gene: TRBD2
V gene: TRBV5-4

CDR3 protein: CAWSGLAGVYEQYF
CDR3 length: 14
J gene: TRBJ2-7
clone size: once
D gene: TRBD2
V gene: TRBV30

CDR3 protein: CASKSSPSYNEQFF
CDR3 length: 14
J gene: TRBJ2-1
clone size: NA
D gene: NA
V gene: TRBV5-5

CDR3 protein: CASSSTGTLNSPLHF
CDR3 length: 15
J gene: TRBJ1-6
clone size: NA
D gene: NA
V gene: TRBV5-1

CDR3 protein: CASTPANTGELFF
CDR3 length: 13
J gene: TRBJ2-2
clone size: NA
D gene: NA
V gene: TRBV2

CDR3 protein: CASSLSGDGYTF
CDR3 length: 12
J gene: TRBJ1-2
clone size: NA
D gene: NA
V gene: TRBV7-2

CDR3 protein: CASSFSGGGGNQPQHF
CDR3 length: 16
J gene: TRBJ1-5
clone size: once
D gene: TRBD1
V gene: TRBV6-5

CDR3 protein: CASSNERATHGEQFF
CDR3 length: 15
J gene: TRBJ2-1
clone size: NA
D gene: NA
V gene: TRBV7-3

CDR3 protein: CASSTGQGGTGELFF
CDR3 length: 15
J gene: TRBJ2-2
clone size: NA
D gene: TRBD1
V gene: TRBV7-2

CDR3 protein: CASSQDVAGGVTDTQYF
CDR3 length: 17
J gene: TRBJ2-3
clone size: NA
D gene: TRBD2
V gene: TRBV4-3

CDR3 protein: CASGASRTLITPYYGYTF
CDR3 length: 18
J gene: TRBJ1-2
clone size: few
D gene: NA
V gene: TRBV12-5

CDR3 protein: CAIQIEGANSPLHF
CDR3 length: 14
J gene: TRBJ1-6
clone size: few
D gene: TRBD1
V gene: TRBV10-3

CDR3 protein: CSVYQGLGYGYTF
CDR3 length: 13
J gene: TRBJ1-2
clone size: NA
D gene: NA
V gene: TRBV29-1

CDR3 protein: CASSEGLPIYEQYF
CDR3 length: 14
J gene: TRBJ2-7
clone size: NA
D gene: NA
V gene: TRBV6-5

CDR3 protein: CASSLETGVFSGANVLTF
CDR3 length: 18
J gene: TRBJ2-6
clone size: NA
D gene: TRBD1
V gene: TRBV2

CDR3 protein: CASSLWGPQETQYF
CDR3 length: 14
J gene: TRBJ2-5
clone size: NA
D gene: NA
V gene: TRBV5-1

CDR3 protein: CASSPRLAGGPTDTQYF
CDR3 length: 17
J gene: TRBJ2-3
clone size: NA
D gene: TRBD2
V gene: TRBV7-2